The entry below describes one T cell receptor (beta chain). Its antigen is still unknown. Germline V gene sequence: CDR1 MNHEY, CDR2 SVGAGI. The CDR3 is 12 amino acids. V dropped 5 bases and J dropped 9 bases, with 11 bases sitting between them. The sample originates from a study of OX40 agonist ivuxolimab in advanced cancers. Study context: Those enrolled were roughly 80% male, with a mean age of approximately 60 years and ages from about 20 to 80. Study outcomes and limitations: People who partly responded at 0.1-3.0 mg/kg had some of the least clonal expansion seen. Doses of 0.1 to 3.0 mg/kg were accompanied by clonal expansion of CD4+ and CD8+ blood T cells by week 6. Expanded peripheral T-cell antigen specificity went undetermined.

Using immunoSEQ multiplex PCR, the repertoire was profiled, and TCRdb retains in-frame clones only, with some absent. The data show about 56,000 clones, over 80% seen once. The V call is TRBV6-5, the J call TRBJ2-1; D call uncertain. This receptor was taken from an adult with an advanced solid tumor such as melanoma, head and neck, liver or kidney cancer. Source: CD4+ or CD8+ T cells sorted from blood, taken in a trial of the OX40 agonist ivuxolimab. CDR3 bases: TGTGCCAGCAGTCCCTTAGTGGGTGAGCAGTTCTTC. This codes for CASSPLVGEQFF.